This T cell receptor beta chain is drawn from a study of T cell changes during pregnancy in multiple sclerosis. Data came from immunoSEQ multiplex PCR; TCRdb stores just in-frame clones and leaves some out. The sample has around 36,000 clones, approximately 92% seen once. The CDR3 has 15 residues. Germline CDR1 SNHLY, CDR2 FYNNEI. The V end lost 6 bases, the J end lost 0 bases, and 12 bases lay between the germline ends. This chain uses TRBV2 with TRBJ1-3, with D hard to call. This clonotype was obtained from a female donor with multiple sclerosis, enrolled in a pregnancy study. This specimen consisted of CD8+ T cells from peripheral blood mononuclear cells, obtained in the first trimester of pregnancy. The CDR3 region is CASRPTVGSGNTIYF. In DNA, the CDR3 is TGTGCCAGCAGACCCACAGTGGGCTCTGGAAACACCATATATTTT. The entire variable domain, with the rest obtained from reference TRBV2 and TRBJ1-3, is as follows: EPEVTQTPSHQVTQMGQEVILRCVPISNHLYFYWYRQILGQKVEFLVSFYNNEISEKSEIFDDQFSVERPDGSNFTLKIRSTKLEDSAMYFCASRPTVGSGNTIYFGEGSWLTVV.